This T cell receptor beta chain was captured in a study of cytomegalovirus exposure and HLA in healthy donors. Repertoires were generated with immunoSEQ multiplex PCR, while TCRdb's copy carries only in-frame clones and drops some. The sample has about 160,000 clones; almost 85% are singletons. General observations from the study: Diagnosis of cytomegalovirus status made by the classifier reportedly showed high specificity and sensitivity.

V was pared by 4 bases and J by 0 bases, with 5 bases between. The germline V gene encodes CDR1 SGHDT and CDR2 YYEEEE. The CDR3 runs 13 residues. As concerns this clone: What it binds is not known.

The rearrangement links TRBV5-6 to TRBJ1-3, with D unclear. The TCR comes from a man aged 25-45 years in good health and CMV-seropositive. The material sequenced was PBMCs. CDR3 coding DNA: TGTGCCAGCAGCCCGGTCTCTGGAAACACCATATATTTT. This sequence encodes CASSPVSGNTIYF.